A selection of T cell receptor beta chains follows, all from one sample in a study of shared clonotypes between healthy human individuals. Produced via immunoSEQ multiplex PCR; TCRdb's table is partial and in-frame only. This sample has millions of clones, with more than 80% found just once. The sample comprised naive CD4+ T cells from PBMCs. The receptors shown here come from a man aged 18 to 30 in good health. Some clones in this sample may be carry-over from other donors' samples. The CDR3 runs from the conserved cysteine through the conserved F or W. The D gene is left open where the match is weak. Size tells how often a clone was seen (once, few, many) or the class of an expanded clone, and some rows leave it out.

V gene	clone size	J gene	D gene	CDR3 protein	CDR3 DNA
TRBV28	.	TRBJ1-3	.	CASSLGALGNTIYF	TGTGCCAGCAGTTTAGGGGCTTTAGGAAACACCATATATTTT
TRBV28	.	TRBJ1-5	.	CASSFGGQPQHF	TGTGCCAGCAGTTTTGGTGGGCAGCCCCAGCATTTT
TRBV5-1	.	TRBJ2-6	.	CASSLGPGANVLTF	TGCGCCAGCAGCTTGGGACCTGGGGCCAACGTCCTGACTTTC
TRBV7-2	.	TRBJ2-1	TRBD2	CASSFPRASGNNEQFF	TGTGCCAGCAGCTTCCCCCGGGCTAGCGGGAATAATGAGCAGTTCTTC
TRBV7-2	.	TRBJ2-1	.	CASSLISNEQFF	TGTGCCAGCAGCTTAATTTCCAATGAGCAGTTCTTC
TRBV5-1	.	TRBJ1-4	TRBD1	CASSLGTGLNEKLFF	TGCGCCAGCAGCTTGGGGACAGGACTTAATGAAAAACTGTTTTTT
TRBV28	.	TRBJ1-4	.	CASSLRQASNEKLFF	TGTGCCAGCAGTTTGCGACAGGCATCTAATGAAAAACTGTTTTTT
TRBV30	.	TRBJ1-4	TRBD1	CAWTPRLGQGDEKLFF	TGTGCCTGGACCCCTCGCCTGGGACAGGGCGATGAAAAACTGTTTTTT
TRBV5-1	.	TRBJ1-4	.	CASSLEQWNEKLFF	TGCGCCAGCAGCTTGGAACAGTGGAATGAAAAACTGTTTTTT
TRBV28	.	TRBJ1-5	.	CASSPTRRGNQPQHF	TGTGCCAGCAGTCCGACAAGGCGAGGCAATCAGCCCCAGCATTTT
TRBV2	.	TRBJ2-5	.	CASSWTGETQYF	TGTGCCAGCAGCTGGACCGGGGAGACCCAGTACTTC
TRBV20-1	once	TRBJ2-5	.	CSAVKETQYF	TGCAGTGCTGTCAAGGAGACCCAGTACTTC
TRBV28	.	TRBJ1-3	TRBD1	CASRRGPGNTIYF	TGTGCCAGCCGTAGGGGGCCTGGAAACACCATATATTTT
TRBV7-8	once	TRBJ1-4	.	CASSFHRTNEKLFF	TGTGCCAGCAGCTTTCATCGGACCAATGAAAAACTGTTTTTT
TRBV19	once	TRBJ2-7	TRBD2	CASSISRLAGGPTKQYF	TGTGCCAGTAGTATCTCCAGACTAGCGGGAGGGCCAACGAAGCAGTACTTC
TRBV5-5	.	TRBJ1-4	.	CASSLYGTAEKLFF	TGTGCCAGCAGCTTGTACGGGACCGCAGAAAAACTGTTTTTT
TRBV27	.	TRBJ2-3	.	CASSLSLAGQLPSTDTQYF	TGTGCCAGCAGTTTATCATTGGCGGGACAGCTACCTAGCACAGATACGCAGTATTTT
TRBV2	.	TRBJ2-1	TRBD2	CASSWGTSGNEQFF	TGTGCCAGCTCTTGGGGGACTAGCGGCAATGAGCAGTTCTTC
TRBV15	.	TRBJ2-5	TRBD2	CATGDAGGLQETQYF	TGTGCCACCGGGGACGCGGGAGGGCTCCAAGAGACCCAGTACTTC
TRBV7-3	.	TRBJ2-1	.	CASSLLPMNYNEQFF	TGTGCCAGCAGCCTCCTCCCCATGAACTACAATGAGCAGTTCTTC
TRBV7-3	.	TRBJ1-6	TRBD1	CASSLNRQGSSPLHF	TGTGCCAGCAGCTTAAACCGACAGGGTTCCTCACCCCTCCACTTT
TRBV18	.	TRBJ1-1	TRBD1	CASSARQGGTEAFF	TGTGCCAGCTCAGCGAGACAGGGGGGGACTGAAGCTTTCTTT
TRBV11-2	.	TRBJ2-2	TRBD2	CASSVLAGGNTGELFF	TGTGCCAGCAGCGTACTAGCGGGAGGAAACACCGGGGAGCTGTTTTTT
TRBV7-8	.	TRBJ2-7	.	CASSFRHSDPYEQYF	TGTGCCAGCAGCTTTCGACACTCCGACCCCTACGAGCAGTACTTC
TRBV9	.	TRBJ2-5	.	CASSVSSGGQRKETQYF	TGTGCCAGCAGCGTTAGTTCGGGCGGACAAAGGAAAGAGACCCAGTACTTC
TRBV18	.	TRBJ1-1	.	CASSLKGDTEAFF	TGTGCCAGCTCACTCAAGGGAGACACTGAAGCTTTCTTT
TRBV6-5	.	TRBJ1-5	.	CASSPPGRSNQPQHF	TGTGCCAGCAGTCCCCCGGGGCGTAGCAATCAGCCCCAGCATTTT
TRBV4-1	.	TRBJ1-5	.	CASSLETEVNSNQPQHF	TGCGCCAGCAGCCTAGAGACTGAGGTTAATAGCAATCAGCCCCAGCATTTT
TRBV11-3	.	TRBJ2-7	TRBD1	CASSLGVGQGPYEQYF	TGTGCCAGCAGCTTAGGAGTGGGACAGGGTCCCTACGAGCAGTACTTC
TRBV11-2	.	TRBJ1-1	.	CASKGERRNTEAFF	TGTGCCAGCAAGGGGGAGCGGAGGAACACTGAAGCTTTCTTT
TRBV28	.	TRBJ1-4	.	CASSTLPAAEKLFF	TGTGCCAGCAGCACCCTACCGGCAGCCGAAAAACTGTTTTTT
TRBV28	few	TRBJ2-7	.	CASSSSRYEQYF	TGTGCCAGCAGTTCCTCCCGCTACGAGCAGTACTTC